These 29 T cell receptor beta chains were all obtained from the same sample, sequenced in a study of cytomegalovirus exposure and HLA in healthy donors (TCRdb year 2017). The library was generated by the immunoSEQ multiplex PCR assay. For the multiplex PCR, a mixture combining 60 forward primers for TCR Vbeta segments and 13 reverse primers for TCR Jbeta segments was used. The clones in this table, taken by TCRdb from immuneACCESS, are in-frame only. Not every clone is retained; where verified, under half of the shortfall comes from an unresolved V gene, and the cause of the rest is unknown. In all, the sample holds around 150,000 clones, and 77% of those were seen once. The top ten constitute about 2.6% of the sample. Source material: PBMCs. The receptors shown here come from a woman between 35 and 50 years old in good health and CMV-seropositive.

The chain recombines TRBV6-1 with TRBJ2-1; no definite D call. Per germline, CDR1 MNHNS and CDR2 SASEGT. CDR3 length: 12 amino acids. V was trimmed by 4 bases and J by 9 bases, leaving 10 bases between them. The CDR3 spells CASSAQVGEQFF. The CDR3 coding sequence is TGTGCCAGCAGTGCCCAGGTTGGTGAGCAGTTCTTC.

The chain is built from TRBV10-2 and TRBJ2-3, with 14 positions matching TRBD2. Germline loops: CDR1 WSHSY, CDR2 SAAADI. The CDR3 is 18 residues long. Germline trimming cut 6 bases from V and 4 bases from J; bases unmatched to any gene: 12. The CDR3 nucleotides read TGCGCCAGCAGCGGACTAGCGGGGGGTTCCAGAGATGCAGATACGCAGTATTTT. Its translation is CASSGLAGGSRDADTQYF.

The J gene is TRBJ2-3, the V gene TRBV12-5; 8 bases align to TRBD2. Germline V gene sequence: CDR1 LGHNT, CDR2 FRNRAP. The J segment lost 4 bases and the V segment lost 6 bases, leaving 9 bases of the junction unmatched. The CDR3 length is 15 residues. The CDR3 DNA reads TGTGCTAGTGGCGATGGACTAGCTGGGTCAGATACGCAGTATTTT. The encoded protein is CASGDGLAGSDTQYF.

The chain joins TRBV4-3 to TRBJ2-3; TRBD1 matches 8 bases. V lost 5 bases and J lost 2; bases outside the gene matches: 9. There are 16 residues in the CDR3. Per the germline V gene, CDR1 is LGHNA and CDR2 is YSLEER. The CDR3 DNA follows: TGCGCCAGCAGCAGGAGTAGGACAGGGACCACAGATACGCAGTATTTT. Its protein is CASSRSRTGTTDTQYF.

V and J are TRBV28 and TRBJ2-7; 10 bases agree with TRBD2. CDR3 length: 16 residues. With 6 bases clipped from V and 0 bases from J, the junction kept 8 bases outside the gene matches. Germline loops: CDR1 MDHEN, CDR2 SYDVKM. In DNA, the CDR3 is TGTGCCAGCAGGCCAGGGCTAGCGGGGGCCTCCTACGAGCAGTACTTC. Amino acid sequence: CASRPGLAGASYEQYF.

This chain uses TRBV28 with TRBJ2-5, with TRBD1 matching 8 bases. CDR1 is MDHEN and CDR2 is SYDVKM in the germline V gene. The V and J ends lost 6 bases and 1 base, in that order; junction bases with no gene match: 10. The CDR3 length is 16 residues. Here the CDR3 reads CASSRRQGKAQETQYF. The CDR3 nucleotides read TGTGCCAGCAGCCGTCGACAGGGGAAGGCCCAAGAGACCCAGTACTTC.

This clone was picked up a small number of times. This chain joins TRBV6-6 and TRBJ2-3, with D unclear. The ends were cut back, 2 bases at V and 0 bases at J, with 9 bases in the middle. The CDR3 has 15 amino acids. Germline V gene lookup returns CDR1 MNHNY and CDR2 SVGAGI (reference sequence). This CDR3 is CASSYLGQSTDTQYF. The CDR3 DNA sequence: TGTGCCAGCAGTTACCTTGGCCAGAGCACAGATACGCAGTATTTT.

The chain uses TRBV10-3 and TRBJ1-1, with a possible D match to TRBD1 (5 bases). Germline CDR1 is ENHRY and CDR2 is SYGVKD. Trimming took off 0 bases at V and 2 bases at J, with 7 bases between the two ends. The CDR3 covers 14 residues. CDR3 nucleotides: TGTGCCATCAGTGAGTCGCAGGGAAACACTGAAGCTTTCTTT. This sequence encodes CAISESQGNTEAFF.

The CDR3 coding sequence is TGTGCCAGCAGCTTGGAGCCGGGACTAGCGGGGATGGGGACAGATACGCAGTATTTT. Protein product: CASSLEPGLAGMGTDTQYF. This chain uses TRBV5-6 with TRBJ2-3; 13 nucleotides line up with TRBD2. CDR1 and CDR2 (germline): SGHDT, YYEEEE. Trimming took 0 bases from V and 3 from J; bases not matched to a gene: 10. The CDR3 covers 19 residues.

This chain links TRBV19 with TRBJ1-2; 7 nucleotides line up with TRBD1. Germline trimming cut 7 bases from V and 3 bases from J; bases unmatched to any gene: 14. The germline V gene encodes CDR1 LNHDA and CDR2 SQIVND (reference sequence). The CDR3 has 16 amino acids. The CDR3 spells CASTPRMGQPHYGYTF. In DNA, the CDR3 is TGTGCCAGTACCCCAAGGATGGGACAGCCTCACTATGGCTACACCTTC. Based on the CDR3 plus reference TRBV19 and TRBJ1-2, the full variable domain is DGGITQSPKYLFRKEGQNVTLSCEQNLNHDAMYWYRQDPGQGLRLIYYSQIVNDFQKGDIAEGYSVSREKKESFPLTVTSAQKNPTAFYLCASTPRMGQPHYGYTFGSGTRLTVV.

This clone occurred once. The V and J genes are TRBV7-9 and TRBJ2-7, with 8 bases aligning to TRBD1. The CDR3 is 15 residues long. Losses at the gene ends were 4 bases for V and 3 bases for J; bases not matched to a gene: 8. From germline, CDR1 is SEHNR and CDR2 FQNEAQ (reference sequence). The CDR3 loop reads CASSSTGEPYYEQYF. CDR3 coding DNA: TGTGCCAGCAGCTCGACAGGGGAACCCTACTACGAGCAGTACTTC. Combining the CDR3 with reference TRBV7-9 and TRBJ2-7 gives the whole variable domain DTGVSQNPRHKITKRGQNVTFRCDPISEHNRLYWYRQTLGQGPEFLTYFQNEAQLEKSRLLSDRFSAERPKGSFSTLEIQRTEQGDSAMYLCASSSTGEPYYEQYFGPGTRLTVT.

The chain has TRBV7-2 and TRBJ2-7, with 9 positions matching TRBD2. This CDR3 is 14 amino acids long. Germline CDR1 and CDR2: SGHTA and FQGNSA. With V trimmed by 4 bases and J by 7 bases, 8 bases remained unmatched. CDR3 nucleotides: TGTGCCAGCAGCTACTTTAGCGGGGGCGGAGAGCAGTACTTC. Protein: CASSYFSGGGEQYF. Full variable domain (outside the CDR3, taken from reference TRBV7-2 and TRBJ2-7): GAGVSQSPSNKVTEKGKDVELRCDPISGHTALYWYRQSLGQGLEFLIYFQGNSAPDKSGLPSDRFSAERTGGSVSTLTIQRTQQEDSAVYLCASSYFSGGGEQYFGPGTRLTVT.

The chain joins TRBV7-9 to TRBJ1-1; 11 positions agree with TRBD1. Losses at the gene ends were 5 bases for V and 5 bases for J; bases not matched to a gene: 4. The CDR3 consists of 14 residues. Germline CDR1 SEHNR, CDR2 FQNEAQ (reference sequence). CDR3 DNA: TGTGCCAGCAGCAGGGGACAGGGGGAGACTGAAGCTTTCTTT. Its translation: CASSRGQGETEAFF.

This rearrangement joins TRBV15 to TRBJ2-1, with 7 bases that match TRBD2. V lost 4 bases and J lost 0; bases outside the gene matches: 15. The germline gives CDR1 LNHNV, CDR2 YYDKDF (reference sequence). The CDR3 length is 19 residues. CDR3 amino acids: CATSTDRAGAPRSYNEQFF. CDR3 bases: TGTGCCACCAGCACCGACCGGGCGGGAGCTCCCCGCTCCTACAATGAGCAGTTCTTC.

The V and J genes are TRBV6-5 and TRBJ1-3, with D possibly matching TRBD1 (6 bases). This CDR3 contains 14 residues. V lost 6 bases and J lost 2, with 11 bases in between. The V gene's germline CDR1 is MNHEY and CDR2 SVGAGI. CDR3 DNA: TGTGCCAGCAGCCAACAGGGCACTGGAAACACCATATATTTT. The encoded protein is CASSQQGTGNTIYF.

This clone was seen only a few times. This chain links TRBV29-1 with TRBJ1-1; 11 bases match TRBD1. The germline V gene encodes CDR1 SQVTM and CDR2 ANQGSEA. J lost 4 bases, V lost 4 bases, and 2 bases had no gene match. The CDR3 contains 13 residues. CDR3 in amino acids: CSVVGTGGTEAFF. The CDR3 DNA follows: TGCAGCGTTGTTGGGACAGGGGGCACTGAAGCTTTCTTT.

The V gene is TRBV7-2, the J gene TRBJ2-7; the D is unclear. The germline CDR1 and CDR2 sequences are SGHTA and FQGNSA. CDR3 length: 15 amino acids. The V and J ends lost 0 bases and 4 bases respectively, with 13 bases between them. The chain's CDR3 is CASSLAETPPYEQYF. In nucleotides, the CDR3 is TGTGCCAGCAGCTTAGCTGAGACACCTCCTTACGAGCAGTACTTC.

As DNA, the CDR3 is TGTGCCAGTAGCCCTGGGACATATAGCAATCAGCCCCAGCATTTT. It codes for CASSPGTYSNQPQHF. The J gene is TRBJ1-5, the V gene TRBV19, with D maybe TRBD1 (6 bases). CDR3 length equals 15 residues. The ends were cut back, 6 bases at V and 0 bases at J, with 12 bases in the middle. CDR1 is LNHDA, CDR2 SQIVND, per germline (reference sequence). Full variable domain (remainder filled in from reference TRBV19 and TRBJ1-5): DGGITQSPKYLFRKEGQNVTLSCEQNLNHDAMYWYRQDPGQGLRLIYYSQIVNDFQKGDIAEGYSVSREKKESFPLTVTSAQKNPTAFYLCASSPGTYSNQPQHFGDGTRLSIL.

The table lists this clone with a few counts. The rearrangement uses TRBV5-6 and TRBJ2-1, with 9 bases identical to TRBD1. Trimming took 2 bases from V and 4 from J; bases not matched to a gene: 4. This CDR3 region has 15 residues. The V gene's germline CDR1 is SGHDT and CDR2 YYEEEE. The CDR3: CASSFGTGIYNEQFF. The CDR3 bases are TGTGCCAGCAGCTTCGGGACAGGGATTTACAATGAGCAGTTCTTC.

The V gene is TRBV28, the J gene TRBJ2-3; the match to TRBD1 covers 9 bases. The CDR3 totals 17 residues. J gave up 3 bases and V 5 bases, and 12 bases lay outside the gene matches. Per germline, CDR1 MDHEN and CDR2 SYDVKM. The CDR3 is CASSLSGTGRQTDTQYF. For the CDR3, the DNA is TGTGCCAGCAGTCTTTCCGGGACAGGGAGACAAACAGATACGCAGTATTTT.

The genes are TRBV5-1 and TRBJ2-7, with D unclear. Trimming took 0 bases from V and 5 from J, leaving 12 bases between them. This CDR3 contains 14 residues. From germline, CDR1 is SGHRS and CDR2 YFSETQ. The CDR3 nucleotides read TGCGCCAGCAGCTTGGCCGAGCCCTCGCACGAGCAGTACTTC. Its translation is CASSLAEPSHEQYF.

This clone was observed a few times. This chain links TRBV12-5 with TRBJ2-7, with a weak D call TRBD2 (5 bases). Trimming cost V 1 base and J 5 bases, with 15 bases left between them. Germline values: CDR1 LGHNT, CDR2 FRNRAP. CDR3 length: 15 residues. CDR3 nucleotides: TGTGCTAGTGGTTTGGCCAGCGGCCTGTTGGACGAGCAGTACTTC. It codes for CASGLASGLLDEQYF.

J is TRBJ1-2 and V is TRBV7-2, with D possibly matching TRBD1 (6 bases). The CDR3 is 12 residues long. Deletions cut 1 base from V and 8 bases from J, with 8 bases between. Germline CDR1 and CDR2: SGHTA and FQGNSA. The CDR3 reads CASSLEGGGYTF. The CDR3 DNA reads TGTGCCAGCAGCTTAGAAGGGGGAGGCTACACCTTC.

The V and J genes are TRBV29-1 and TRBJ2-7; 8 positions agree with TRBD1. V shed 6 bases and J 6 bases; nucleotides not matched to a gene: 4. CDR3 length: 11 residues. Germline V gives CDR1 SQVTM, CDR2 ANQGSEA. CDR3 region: CSVGQGGEQYF. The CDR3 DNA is TGCAGCGTCGGACAGGGTGGCGAGCAGTACTTC.

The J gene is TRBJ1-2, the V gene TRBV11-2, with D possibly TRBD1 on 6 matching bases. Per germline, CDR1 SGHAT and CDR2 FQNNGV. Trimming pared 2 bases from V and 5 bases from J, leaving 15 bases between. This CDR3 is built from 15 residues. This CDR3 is CASSLRSAGDYGYTF. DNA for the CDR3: TGTGCCAGCAGCTTACGGTCGGCAGGGGATTATGGCTACACCTTC.

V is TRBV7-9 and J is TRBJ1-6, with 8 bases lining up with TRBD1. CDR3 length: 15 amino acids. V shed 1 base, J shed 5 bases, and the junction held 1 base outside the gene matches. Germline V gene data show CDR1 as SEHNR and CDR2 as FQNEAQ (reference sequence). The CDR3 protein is CASSLGTGHNSPLHF. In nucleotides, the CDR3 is TGTGCCAGCAGCTTAGGGACAGGGCATAATTCACCCCTCCACTTT.

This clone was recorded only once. CDR3 sequence reads: CASSPGGSRGPSSYNEQFF. The DNA for the CDR3 is TGCGCCAGCAGCCCCGGGGGGTCGCGCGGGCCTAGCTCCTACAATGAGCAGTTCTTC. The V call is TRBV4-3, the J call TRBJ2-1; 7 bases align to TRBD2. This CDR3 has 19 amino acids. With V trimmed by 4 bases and J by 0 bases, 15 bases remained unmatched. The germline V gene has CDR1 LGHNA and CDR2 YSLEER.

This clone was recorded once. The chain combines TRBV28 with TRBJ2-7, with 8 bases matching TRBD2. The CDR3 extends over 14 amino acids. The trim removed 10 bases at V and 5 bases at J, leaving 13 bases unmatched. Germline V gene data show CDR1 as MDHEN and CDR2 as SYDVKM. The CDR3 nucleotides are TGTGCCACTTGGAATGTCGGGGGGGCCCACGAGCAGTACTTC. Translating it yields CATWNVGGAHEQYF.

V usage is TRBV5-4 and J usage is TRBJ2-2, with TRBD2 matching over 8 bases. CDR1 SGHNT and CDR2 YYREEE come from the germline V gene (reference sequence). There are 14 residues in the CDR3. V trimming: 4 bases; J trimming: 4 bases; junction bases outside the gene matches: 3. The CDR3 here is CASSQLAATGELFF. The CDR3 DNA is TGTGCCAGCAGCCAACTAGCGGCCACCGGGGAGCTGTTTTTT.